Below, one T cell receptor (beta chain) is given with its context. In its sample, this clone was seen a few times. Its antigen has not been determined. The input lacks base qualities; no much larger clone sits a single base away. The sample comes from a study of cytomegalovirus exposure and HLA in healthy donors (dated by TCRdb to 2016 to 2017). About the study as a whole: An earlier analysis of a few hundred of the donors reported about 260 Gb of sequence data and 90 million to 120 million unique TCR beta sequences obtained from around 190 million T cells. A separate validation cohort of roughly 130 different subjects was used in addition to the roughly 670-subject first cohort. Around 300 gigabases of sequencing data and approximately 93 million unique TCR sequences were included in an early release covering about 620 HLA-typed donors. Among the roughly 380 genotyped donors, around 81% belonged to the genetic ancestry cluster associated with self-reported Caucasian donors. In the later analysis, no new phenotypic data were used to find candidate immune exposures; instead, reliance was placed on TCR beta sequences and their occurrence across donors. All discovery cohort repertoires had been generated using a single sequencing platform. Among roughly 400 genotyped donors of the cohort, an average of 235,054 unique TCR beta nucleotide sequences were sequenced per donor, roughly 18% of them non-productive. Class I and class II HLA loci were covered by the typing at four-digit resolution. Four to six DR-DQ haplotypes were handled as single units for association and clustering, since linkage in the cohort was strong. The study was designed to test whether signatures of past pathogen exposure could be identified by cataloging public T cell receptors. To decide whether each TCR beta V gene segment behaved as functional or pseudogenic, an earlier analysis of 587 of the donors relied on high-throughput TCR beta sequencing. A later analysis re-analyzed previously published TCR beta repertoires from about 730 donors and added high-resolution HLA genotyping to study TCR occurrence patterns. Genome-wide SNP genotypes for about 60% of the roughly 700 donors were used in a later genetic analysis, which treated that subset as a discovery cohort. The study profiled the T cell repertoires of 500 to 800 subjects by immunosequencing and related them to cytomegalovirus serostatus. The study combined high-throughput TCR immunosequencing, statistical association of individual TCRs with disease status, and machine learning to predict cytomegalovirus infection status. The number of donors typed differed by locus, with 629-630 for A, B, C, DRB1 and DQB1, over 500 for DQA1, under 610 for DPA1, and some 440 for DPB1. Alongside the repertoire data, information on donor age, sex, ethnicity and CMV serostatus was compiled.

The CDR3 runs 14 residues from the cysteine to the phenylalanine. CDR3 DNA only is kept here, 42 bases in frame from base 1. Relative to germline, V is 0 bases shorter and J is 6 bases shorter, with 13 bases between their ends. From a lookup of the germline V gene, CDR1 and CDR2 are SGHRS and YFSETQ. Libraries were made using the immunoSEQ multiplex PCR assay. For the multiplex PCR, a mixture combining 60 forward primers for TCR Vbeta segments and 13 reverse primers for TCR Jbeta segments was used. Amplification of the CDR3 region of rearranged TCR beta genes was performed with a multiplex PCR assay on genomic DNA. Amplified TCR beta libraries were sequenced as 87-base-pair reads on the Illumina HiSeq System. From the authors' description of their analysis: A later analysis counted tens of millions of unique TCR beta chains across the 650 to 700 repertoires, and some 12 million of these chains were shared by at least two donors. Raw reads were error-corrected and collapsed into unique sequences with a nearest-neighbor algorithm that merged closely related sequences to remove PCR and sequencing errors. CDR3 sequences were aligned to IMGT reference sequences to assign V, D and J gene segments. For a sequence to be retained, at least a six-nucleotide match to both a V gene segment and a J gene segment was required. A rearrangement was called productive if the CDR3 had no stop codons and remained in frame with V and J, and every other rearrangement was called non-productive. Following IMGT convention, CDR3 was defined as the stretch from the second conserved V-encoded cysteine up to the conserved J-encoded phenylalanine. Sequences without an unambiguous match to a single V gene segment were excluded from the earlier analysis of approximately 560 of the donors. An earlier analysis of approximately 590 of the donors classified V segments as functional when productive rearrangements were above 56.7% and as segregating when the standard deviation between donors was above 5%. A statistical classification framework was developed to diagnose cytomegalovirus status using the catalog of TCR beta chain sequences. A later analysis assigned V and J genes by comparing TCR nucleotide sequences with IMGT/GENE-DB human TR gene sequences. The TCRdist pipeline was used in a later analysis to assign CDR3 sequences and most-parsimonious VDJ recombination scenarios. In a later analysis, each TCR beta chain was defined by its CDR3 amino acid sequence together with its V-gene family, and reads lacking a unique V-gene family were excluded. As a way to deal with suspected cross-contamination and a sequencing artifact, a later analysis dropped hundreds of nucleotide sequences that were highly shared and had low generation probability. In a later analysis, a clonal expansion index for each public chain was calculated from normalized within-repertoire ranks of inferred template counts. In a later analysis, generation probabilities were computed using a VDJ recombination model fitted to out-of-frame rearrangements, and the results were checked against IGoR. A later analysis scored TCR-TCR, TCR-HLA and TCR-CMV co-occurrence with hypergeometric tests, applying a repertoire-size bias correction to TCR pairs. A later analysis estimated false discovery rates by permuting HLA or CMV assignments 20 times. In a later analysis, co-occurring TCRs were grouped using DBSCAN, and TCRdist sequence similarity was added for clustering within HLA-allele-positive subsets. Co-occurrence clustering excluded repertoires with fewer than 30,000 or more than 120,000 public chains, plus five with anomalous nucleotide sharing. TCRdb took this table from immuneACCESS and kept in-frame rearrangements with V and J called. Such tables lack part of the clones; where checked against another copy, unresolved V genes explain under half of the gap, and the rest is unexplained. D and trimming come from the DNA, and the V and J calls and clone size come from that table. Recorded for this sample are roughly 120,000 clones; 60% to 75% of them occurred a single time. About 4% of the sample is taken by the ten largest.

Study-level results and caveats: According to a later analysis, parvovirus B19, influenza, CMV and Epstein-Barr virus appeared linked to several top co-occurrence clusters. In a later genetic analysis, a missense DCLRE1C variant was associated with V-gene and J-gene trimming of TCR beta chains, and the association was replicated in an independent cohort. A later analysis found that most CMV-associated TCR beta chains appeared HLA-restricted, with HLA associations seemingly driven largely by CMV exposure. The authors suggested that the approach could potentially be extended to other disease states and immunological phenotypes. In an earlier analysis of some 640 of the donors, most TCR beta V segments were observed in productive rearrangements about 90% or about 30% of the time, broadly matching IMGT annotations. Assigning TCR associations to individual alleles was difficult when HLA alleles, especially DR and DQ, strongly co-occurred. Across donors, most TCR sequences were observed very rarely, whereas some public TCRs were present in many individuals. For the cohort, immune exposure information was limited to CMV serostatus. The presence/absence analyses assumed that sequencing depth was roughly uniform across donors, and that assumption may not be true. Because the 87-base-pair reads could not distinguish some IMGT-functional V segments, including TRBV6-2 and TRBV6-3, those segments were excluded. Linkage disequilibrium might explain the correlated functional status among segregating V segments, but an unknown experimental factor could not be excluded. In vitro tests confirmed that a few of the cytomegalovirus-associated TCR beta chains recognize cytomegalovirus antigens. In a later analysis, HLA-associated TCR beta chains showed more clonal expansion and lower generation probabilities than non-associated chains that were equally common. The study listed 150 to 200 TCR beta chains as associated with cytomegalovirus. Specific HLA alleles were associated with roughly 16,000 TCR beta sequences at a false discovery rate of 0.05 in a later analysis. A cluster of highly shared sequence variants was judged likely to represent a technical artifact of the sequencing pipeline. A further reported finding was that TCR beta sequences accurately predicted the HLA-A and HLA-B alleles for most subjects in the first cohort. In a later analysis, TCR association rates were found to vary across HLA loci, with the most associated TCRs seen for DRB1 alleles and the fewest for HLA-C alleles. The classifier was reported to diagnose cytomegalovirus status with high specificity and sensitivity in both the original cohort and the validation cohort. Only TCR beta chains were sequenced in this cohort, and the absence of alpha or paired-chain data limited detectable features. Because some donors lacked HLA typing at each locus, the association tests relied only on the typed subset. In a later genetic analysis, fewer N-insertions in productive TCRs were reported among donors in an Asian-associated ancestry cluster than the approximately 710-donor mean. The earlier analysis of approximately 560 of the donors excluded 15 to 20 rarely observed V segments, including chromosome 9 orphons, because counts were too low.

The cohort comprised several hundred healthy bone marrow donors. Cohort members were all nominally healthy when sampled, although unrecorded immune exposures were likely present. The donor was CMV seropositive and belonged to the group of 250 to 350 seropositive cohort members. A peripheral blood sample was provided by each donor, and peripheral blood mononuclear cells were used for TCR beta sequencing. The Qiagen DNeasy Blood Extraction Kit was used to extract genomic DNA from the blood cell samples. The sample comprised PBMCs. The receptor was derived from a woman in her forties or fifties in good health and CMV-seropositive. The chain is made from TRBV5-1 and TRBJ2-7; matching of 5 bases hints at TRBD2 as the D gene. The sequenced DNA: TGCGCCAGCAGCTTGGGGGCTAGCAGCCGCGAGCAGTACTTC. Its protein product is CASSLGASSREQYF.